This TCR beta chain was identified during a study of blood T cell repertoires in COVID-19. Overall study: PBMCs, B-cell-depleted T cells, or T cells provided the cDNA or gDNA that made up the material.

The method was immunoSEQ multiplex PCR; TCRdb's version includes in-frame clones alone and lacks a portion of them. Among about 120,000 clones listed, roughly 90% were seen once. The V gene lost 0 bases and the J gene lost 3 bases, with 23 bases spanning the gap. Per germline, CDR1 LGHNA and CDR2 YSLEER. The CDR3 runs to 19 residues. Enrollment of patients from Seattle took place during active infection, with longitudinal follow-up. Sequencing input: peripheral blood. The chain links TRBV4-3 to TRBJ1-1, with no clear D. This sequence was found in a woman aged 55-75 years with COVID-19, enrolled during active disease. The CDR3 reads CASSQDSVNRGGWDTEAFF. The CDR3 region has the DNA TGCGCCAGCAGCCAAGATTCTGTCAATCGGGGAGGGTGGGACACTGAAGCTTTCTTT.